This T cell receptor (beta chain) is from a study of cytomegalovirus exposure and HLA in healthy donors. Study information: There were 100 million to 120 million unique TCR beta sequences, drawn from approximately 180 million T cells, in an earlier analysis. Findings and caveats of the study: Presence/absence analyses assumed roughly uniform sequencing depth across donors, which may not hold.

13 Jbeta primers and 60 Vbeta primers were used for the PCR. TCRdb's copy holds only in-frame clones and misses some; the assay was immunoSEQ multiplex PCR. In the table there are about 150,000 clones, roughly three quarters of which are singletons. With respect to this clone: The target antigen is unknown.

Between the trimmed V and J ends, which lost 6 bases and 0 bases, there was a span of 15 bases. In germline, CDR1 is KGHSH, CDR2 LQKENI. The CDR3 is 15 amino acids. The chain uses TRBV18 and TRBJ2-7; D may be TRBD1 (5 bases). The clonotype comes from a male donor in good health and CMV-seronegative. Sequenced: PBMCs. The CDR3 here is CASSPRQGNSYEQYF. DNA for the CDR3: TGTGCCAGCTCGCCCCGCCAGGGTAACTCCTACGAGCAGTACTTC.